This T cell receptor (beta chain) was captured in a study of blood T cell repertoires in COVID-19. Study at large: Samples representing acute and convalescent COVID-19 were sourced from the United States, Italy and Spain.

Individuals aged about 18 to 89 years were recruited from 24 US areas. Trimming cost V 3 bases and J 9 bases; bases outside gene matches: 5. There are 14 residues in the CDR3. Germline V gene lookup returns CDR1 SGHRS and CDR2 YFSETQ. Original processing methods: Amplification from reference gene primers served as the basis for estimated nucleated cell counts. Some clones are missing from TCRdb's copy, which holds only in-frame ones; the method was immunoSEQ multiplex PCR. That table furnishes V, J and clone size, whereas the DNA furnished D and trimming. Of 350,000 or so clones in the sample, 65% to 90% were seen once.

The sequenced material came from PBMCs or T cells enriched from blood (not recorded which). This receptor was identified in a woman in her 40s with acute COVID-19. The chain links TRBV5-1 to TRBJ2-1; 11 positions agree with TRBD1. The CDR3, as DNA: TGCGCCAGCAGCTCCCCCGGGACAGGGGGTGAGCAGTTCTTC. The encoded protein is CASSSPGTGGEQFF.